The sequence of this TCR beta chain was determined in a study of technical replicates of blood from a handful of donors. Trimming took off 2 bases at V and 10 bases at J, with 25 bases between the two ends. Germline assignment: CDR1 LGHNA and CDR2 YSLEER. CDR3 length equals 17 residues. Only in-frame clones appear in the TCRdb table, and some are missing; sequencing was by immunoSEQ multiplex PCR. The sample carries 80,000 or so clones, 70% to 90% recorded once. This clone showed up just a few times. The rearrangement links TRBV4-3 to TRBJ2-3, with D maybe TRBD2 (6 bases). Source material: PBMCs. This TCR was sampled from a human donor in good health. Some clones in this sample may be carry-over from other donors' samples. CDR3 nucleotides: TGCGCCAGCAGCCAAAGTAACTTAGCGGCTGGGGTTAATGCGCAGTATTTT. Translation gives CASSQSNLAAGVNAQYF.